The sequence of this T cell receptor beta chain was determined in a study of T cell repertoires in cytomegalovirus infection. About the research overall: Based on public TCR beta signatures, there were indications of CMV infection and of a matching HLA type. The study's findings and limits: CMV carriers having the relevant HLA were flagged by cumulative public TCR beta family frequency. CMV-specific TCR beta clonotypes restricted by HLA-C were the ones dominating the ex vivo response.

TCRdb analysed the reads with MiXCR anew, one entry per CDR3 protein. The sample includes roughly 230,000 distinct CDR3 sequences, around 12% of them seen just once. This clonotype was detected many times. Its target is not known. Material: PBMCs. The receptor's source is a human donor in good health (CMV status not recorded). Some clones in this sample may be carry-over from other donors' samples.

CDR3: CASSSRLEGGYTF. CDR3 nucleotide sequence: TGTGCCAGCAGTTCCCGCCTCGAGGGGGGCTACACCTTC. The V and J genes are TRBV6-5 and TRBJ1-2; perhaps TRBD1 as D (5 bases). Trimming left V 4 bases short and J 8 bases short, with 14 bases between. There are 13 residues in the CDR3. Germline V CDR1 and CDR2: MNHEY, SVGAGI.